The T cell receptor (beta chain) under discussion was sequenced for a study of T-cell memory formation after mild COVID-19. Whole-study context: In these data, TCR clusters were largely donor specific. General study findings and limits: SARS-CoV-2 specificity of second-wave clones peaking day 37 was unconfirmed. Clones that contracted from day 15 to 85 were balanced CD4/CD8, while later expanders leaned CD4+.

This clonotype was observed a few times. The target antigen is unknown. The V gene's germline CDR1 is SEHNR and CDR2 FQNEAQ (reference sequence). The CDR3 is 14 residues long. With V trimmed by 4 bases and J by 1 base, 1 base remained unmatched. 5'RACE with constant-segment primers yielded barcoded, UMI-tagged TCR alpha and TCR beta cDNA libraries. Via MiXCR, TCRdb re-called the 5' RACE reads, giving one row per CDR3 protein. This sample has 85,000 to 120,000 distinct CDR3 sequences; more than 15% occur once, and the top ten carry 25% to 35%. The sequencing sample was made of PBMCs or a T cell subset sorted from them (not recorded which). The V call is TRBV7-9, the J call TRBJ2-1, with 7 bases identical to TRBD2. The clonotype was recovered from an adult woman who had mild COVID-19 (a few samples of this study predate the infection). Cell type and time point are not known. CDR3 amino acids: CASSSSGSYNEQFF. In DNA, the CDR3 is TGTGCCAGCAGCTCTAGCGGATCCTACAATGAGCAGTTCTTC.